Listed below are T cell receptor beta chains from one sample, sequenced in a study of T cell responses to AZD1222 COVID-19 vaccine. Only in-frame clones appear in the TCRdb table, and some are missing; sequencing was by immunoSEQ multiplex PCR. The table shows approximately 110,000 clones, with roughly 90% occurring only once. The sample was peripheral blood, taken on day 0 of AZD1222 vaccination. Receptor source: an adult in good health. Both conserved end residues are part of each CDR3. The D gene is left open where the match is weak.

NA	TRBV5-5	TRBJ1-2	CASSLGVREDGYTF	TGTGCCAGCAGCTTGGGAGTCAGGGAGGATGGCTACACCTTC
NA	TRBV2	TRBJ1-5	CASSDSGYQPQHF	TGTGCCAGCAGTGATTCAGGATATCAGCCCCAGCATTTT
NA	TRBV4-1	TRBJ1-5	CASSLTPPRVSNQPQHF	TGCGCCAGCAGCCTTACTCCCCCCAGAGTTAGCAATCAGCCCCAGCATTTT
NA	TRBV3-1/TRBV3-2	TRBJ1-1	CASSNRFGNTEAFF	TGTGCCAGCAGCAACCGATTCGGGAACACTGAAGCTTTCTTT
TRBD2	TRBV6-1	TRBJ2-3	CASSVGTSGGQGTQYF	TGTGCCAGCAGTGTAGGGACTAGCGGGGGTCAAGGTACGCAGTATTTT
NA	TRBV5-4	TRBJ2-3	CASSGPGTYTDTQYF	TGTGCCAGCAGCGGGCCCGGGACGTACACAGATACGCAGTATTTT
NA	TRBV27	TRBJ1-2	CASRLRGRGEGANYGYTF	TGTGCCAGCAGACTCCGGGGGCGCGGGGAGGGAGCTAACTATGGCTACACCTTC
NA	TRBV10-3	TRBJ1-1	CAISLQGDTEAFF	TGTGCCATCAGCCTCCAGGGAGACACTGAAGCTTTCTTT
TRBD2	TRBV6-6	TRBJ2-7	CASSYGTSVYEQYF	TGTGCCAGCAGTTACGGGACTAGCGTCTACGAGCAGTACTTC
NA	TRBV7-6	TRBJ2-2	CASSLAQMNTGELFF	TGTGCCAGCAGCTTAGCGCAAATGAACACCGGGGAGCTGTTTTTT
NA	TRBV11-3	TRBJ2-7	CASSFLNSSSYEQYF	TGTGCCAGCAGCTTCTTAAACAGCAGTAGTTACGAGCAGTACTTC
TRBD2	TRBV7-8	TRBJ2-7	CASSRTSGRENEQYF	TGTGCCAGCAGCCGAACTAGCGGGAGGGAGAACGAGCAGTACTTC
TRBD1	TRBV2	TRBJ1-2	CASNEQGAAYGYTF	TGTGCCAGCAATGAACAGGGGGCCGCCTATGGCTACACCTTC
TRBD1	TRBV18	TRBJ2-1	CASSSDSSLTGAEQFF	TGTGCCAGCTCATCAGACTCATCCTTAACAGGGGCTGAGCAGTTCTTC
NA	TRBV3-1/TRBV3-2	TRBJ2-4	CASSQGGVGKNIQYF	TGTGCCAGCAGCCAAGGGGGCGTAGGCAAAAACATTCAGTACTTC
NA	TRBV6-2/TRBV6-3	TRBJ2-3	CASSLLAGRTDTQYF	TGTGCCAGCAGTTTACTGGCGGGTCGCACAGATACGCAGTATTTT